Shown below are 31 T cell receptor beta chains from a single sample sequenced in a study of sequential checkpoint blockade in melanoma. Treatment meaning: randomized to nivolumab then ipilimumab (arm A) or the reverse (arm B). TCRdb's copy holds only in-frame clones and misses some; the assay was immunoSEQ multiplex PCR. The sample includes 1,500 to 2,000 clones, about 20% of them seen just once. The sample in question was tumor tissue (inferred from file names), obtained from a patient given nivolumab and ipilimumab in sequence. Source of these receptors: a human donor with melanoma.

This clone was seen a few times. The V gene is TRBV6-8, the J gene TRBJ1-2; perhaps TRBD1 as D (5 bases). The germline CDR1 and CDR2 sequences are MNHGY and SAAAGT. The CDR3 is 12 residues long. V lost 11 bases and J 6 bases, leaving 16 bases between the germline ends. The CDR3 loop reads CAALGPPDGYTF. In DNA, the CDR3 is TGTGCCGCCCTGGGGCCCCCAGATGGCTACACCTTC.

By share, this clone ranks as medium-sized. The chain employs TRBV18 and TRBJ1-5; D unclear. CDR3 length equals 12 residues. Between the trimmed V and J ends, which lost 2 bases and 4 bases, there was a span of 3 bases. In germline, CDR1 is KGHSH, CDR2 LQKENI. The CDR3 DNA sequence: TGTGCCAGCTCACCAGGTAATCAGCCCCAGCATTTT. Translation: CASSPGNQPQHF.

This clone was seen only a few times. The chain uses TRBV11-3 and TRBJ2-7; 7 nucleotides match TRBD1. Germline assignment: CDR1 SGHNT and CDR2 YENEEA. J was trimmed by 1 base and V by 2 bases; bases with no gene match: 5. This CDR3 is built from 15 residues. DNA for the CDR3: TGTGCCAGCAGCTTAATACCGGGACAGTCCTACGAGCAGTACTTC. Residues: CASSLIPGQSYEQYF.

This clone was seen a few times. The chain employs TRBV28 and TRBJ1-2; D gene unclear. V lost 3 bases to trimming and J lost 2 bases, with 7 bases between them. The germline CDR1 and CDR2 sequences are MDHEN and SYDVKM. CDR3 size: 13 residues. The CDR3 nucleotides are TGTGCCAGCAGTTTGCGAGAGAACTATGGCTACACCTTC. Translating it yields CASSLRENYGYTF.

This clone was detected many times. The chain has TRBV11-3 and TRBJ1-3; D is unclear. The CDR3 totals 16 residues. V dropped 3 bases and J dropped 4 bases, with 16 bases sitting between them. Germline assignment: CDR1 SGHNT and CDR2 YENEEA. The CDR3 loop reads CASSLRFPSVGNTIYF. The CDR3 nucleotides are TGTGCCAGCAGCTTGAGGTTCCCAAGTGTAGGAAACACCATATATTTT.

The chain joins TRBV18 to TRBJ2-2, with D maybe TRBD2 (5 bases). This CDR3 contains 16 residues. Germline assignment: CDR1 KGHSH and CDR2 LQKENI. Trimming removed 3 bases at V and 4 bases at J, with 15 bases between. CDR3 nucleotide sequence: TGTGCCAGCTCACCGGGGAGCGTGCAGCGCACCGGGGAGCTGTTTTTT. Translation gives CASSPGSVQRTGELFF.

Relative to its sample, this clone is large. CDR3 sequence reads: CASCRGDWTEAFF. CDR3 DNA sequence: TGTGCCAGCTGTCGGGGGGATTGGACTGAAGCTTTCTTT. The chain carries TRBV19 and TRBJ1-1; perhaps TRBD1 as D (5 bases). Per germline, CDR1 LNHDA and CDR2 SQIVND (reference sequence). This CDR3 region has 13 residues. V was shortened by 9 bases and J by 5 bases, with 16 bases between the two germline ends.

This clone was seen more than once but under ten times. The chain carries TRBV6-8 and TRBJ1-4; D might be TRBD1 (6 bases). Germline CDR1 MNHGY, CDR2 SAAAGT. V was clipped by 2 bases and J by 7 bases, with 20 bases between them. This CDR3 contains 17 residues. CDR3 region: CASSYEAPGTPGEKLFF. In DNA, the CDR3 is TGTGCCAGCAGTTACGAGGCGCCCGGGACACCAGGTGAAAAACTGTTTTTT.

The CDR3 spells CASSQDSWLVGAYEQYF. CDR3 bases: TGTGCCAGCAGCCAAGATAGTTGGTTAGTTGGGGCCTACGAGCAGTACTTC. This chain joins TRBV14 and TRBJ2-7, with D hard to call. Germline CDR1 and CDR2: SGHDN and FVKESK. CDR3 length: 17 amino acids. Trimming took off 0 bases at V and 2 bases at J, with 17 bases between the two ends.

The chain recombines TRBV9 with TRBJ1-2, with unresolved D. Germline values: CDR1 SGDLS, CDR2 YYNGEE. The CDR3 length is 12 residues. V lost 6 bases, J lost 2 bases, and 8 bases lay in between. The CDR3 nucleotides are TGTGCCAGCACCCCCGAAAACTATGGCTACACCTTC. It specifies CASTPENYGYTF.

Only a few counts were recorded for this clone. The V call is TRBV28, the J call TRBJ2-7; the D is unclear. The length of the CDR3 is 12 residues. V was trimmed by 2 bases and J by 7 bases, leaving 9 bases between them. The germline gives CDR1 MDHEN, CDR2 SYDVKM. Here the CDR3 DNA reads TGTGCCAGCAGTTTAGTGAAACTAGAGCAGTACTTC. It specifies CASSLVKLEQYF.

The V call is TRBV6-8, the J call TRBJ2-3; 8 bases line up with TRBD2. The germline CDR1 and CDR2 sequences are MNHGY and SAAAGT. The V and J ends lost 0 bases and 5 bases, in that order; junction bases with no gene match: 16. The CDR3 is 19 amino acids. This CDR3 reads CASSYSRIGSGALVDTQYF. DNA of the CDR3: TGTGCCAGCAGTTACTCGAGGATCGGTAGCGGGGCTTTAGTAGATACGCAGTATTTT.

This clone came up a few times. In DNA form, the CDR3 reads TGCGCCAGCAGCCAAGGCGGGGATGGAGCAGATACGCAGTATTTT. Protein: CASSQGGDGADTQYF. This sequence joins TRBV4-1 and TRBJ2-3, with D possibly being TRBD2 (6 bases). This CDR3 comprises 15 residues. Trimming stripped 1 base from V and 4 bases from J, with 12 bases between. Germline V CDR1 and CDR2: MGHRA, YSYEKL.

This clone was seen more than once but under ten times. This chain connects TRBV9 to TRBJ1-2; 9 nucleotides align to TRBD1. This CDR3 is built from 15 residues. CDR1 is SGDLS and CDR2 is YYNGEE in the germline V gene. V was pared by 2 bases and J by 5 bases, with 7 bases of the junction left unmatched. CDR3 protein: CASSVGWGQGYGYTF. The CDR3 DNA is TGTGCCAGCAGCGTCGGTTGGGGACAGGGATATGGCTACACCTTC.

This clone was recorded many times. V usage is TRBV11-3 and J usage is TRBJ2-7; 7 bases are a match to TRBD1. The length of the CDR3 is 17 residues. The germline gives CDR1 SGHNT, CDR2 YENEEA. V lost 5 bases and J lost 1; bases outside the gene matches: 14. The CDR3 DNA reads TGTGCCAGCAGCCGGTTTCCCGACAGGGTTTTTTCCTACGAGCAGTACTTC. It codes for CASSRFPDRVFSYEQYF. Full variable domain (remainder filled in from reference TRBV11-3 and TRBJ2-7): EAGVVQSPRYKIIEKKQPVAFWCNPISGHNTLYWYLQNLGQGPELLIRYENEEAVDDSQLPKDRFSAERLKGVDSTLKIQPAELGDSAVYLCASSRFPDRVFSYEQYFGPGTRLTVT.

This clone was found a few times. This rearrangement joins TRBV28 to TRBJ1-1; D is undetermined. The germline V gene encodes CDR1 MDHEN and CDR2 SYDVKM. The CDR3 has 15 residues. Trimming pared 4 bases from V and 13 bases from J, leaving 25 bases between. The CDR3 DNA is TGTGCCAGCAGTTCCACTTGGCCAAATACAGCTAAGGTTTTCTTT. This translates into CASSSTWPNTAKVFF.

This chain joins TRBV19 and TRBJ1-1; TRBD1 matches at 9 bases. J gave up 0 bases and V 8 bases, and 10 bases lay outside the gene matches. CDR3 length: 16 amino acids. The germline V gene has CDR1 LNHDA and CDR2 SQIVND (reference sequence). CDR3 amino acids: CASSIAGQGMNTEAFF. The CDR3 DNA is TGTGCCAGTTCAATCGCGGGACAGGGTATGAACACTGAAGCTTTCTTT.

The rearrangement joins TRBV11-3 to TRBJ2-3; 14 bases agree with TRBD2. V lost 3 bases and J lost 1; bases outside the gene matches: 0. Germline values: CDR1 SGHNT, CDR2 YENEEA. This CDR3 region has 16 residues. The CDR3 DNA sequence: TGTGCCAGCAGCTTGGGACTAGCGGGGGGCACAGATACGCAGTATTTT. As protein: CASSLGLAGGTDTQYF.

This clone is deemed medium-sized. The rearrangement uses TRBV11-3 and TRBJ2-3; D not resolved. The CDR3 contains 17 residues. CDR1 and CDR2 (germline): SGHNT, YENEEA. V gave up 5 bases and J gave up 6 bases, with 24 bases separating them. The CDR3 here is CASSPRIDGFGPDTQYF. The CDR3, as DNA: TGTGCCAGCAGCCCCAGAATCGACGGCTTCGGCCCTGATACGCAGTATTTT.

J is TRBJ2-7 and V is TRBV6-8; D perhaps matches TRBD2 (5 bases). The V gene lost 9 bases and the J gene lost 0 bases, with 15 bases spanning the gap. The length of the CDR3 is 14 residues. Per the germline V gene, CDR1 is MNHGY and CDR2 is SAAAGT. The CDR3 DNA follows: TGTGCCAGTACGGATATAGCGCCCTCCTACGAGCAGTACTTC. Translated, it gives CASTDIAPSYEQYF.

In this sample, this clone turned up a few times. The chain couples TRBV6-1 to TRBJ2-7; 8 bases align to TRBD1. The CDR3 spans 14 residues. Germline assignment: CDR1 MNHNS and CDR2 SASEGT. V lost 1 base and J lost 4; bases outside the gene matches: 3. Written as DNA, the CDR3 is TGTGCCAGCAGTGAAGGGACAGGGTGGTACGAGCAGTACTTC. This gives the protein CASSEGTGWYEQYF.

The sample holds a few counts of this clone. The CDR3 reads CASSGVAETQYF. CDR3 nucleotides: TGTGCCAGTTCAGGGGTAGCAGAGACCCAGTACTTC. V usage is TRBV6-8 and J usage is TRBJ2-5; weak D call: TRBD1 (6 bases). This CDR3 region has 12 residues. V was pared by 9 bases and J by 4 bases, with 12 bases between. Looked up from germline, CDR1 is MNHGY and CDR2 is SAAAGT.

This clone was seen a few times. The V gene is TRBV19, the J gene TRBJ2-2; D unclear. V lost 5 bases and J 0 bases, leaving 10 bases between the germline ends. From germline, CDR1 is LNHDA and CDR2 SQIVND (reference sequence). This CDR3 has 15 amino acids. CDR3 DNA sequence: TGTGCCAGTAGTTTGCTAGGGTCGAACACCGGGGAGCTGTTTTTT. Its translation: CASSLLGSNTGELFF.

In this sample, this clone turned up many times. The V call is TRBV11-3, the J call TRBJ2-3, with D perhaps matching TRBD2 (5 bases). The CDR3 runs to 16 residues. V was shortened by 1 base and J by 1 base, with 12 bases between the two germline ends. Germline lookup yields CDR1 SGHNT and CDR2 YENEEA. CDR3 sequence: CASSLGSGPRTDTQYF. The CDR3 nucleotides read TGTGCCAGCAGCTTAGGAAGCGGACCTCGCACAGATACGCAGTATTTT.

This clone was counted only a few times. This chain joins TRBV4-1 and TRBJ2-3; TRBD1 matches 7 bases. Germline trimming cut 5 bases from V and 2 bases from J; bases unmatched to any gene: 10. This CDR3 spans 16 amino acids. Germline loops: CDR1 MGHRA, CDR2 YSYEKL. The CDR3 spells CASSSTDRVNTDTQYF. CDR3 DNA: TGCGCCAGCAGCTCAACCGACAGGGTGAACACAGATACGCAGTATTTT.

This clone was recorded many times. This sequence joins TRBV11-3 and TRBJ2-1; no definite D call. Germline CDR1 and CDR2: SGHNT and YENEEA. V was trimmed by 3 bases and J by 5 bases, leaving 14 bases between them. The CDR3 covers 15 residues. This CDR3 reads CASSLVHSPDNEQFF. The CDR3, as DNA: TGTGCCAGCAGCTTGGTTCACTCTCCCGACAATGAGCAGTTCTTC.

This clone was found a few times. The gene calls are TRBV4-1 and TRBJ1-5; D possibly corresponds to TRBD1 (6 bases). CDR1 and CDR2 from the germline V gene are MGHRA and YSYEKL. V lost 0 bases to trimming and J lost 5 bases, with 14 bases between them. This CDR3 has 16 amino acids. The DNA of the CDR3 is TGCGCCAGCAGCCAAGATGGCGGGGGCAGGGATCAGCCCCAGCATTTT. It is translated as CASSQDGGGRDQPQHF.

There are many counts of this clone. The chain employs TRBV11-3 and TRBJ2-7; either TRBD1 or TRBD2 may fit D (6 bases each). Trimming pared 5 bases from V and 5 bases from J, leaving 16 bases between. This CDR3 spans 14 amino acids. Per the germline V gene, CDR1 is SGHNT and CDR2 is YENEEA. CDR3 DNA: TGTGCCAGCAGCCAGAGGGGGGTTCGGGACGAGCAGTACTTC. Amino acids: CASSQRGVRDEQYF.

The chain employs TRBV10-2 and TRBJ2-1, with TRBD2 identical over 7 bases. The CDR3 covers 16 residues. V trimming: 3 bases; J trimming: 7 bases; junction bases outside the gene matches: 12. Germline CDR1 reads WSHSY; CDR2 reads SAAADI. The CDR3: CASSDSGLSGQNEQFF. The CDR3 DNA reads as TGCGCCAGCAGTGACTCGGGACTATCCGGCCAAAATGAGCAGTTCTTC.

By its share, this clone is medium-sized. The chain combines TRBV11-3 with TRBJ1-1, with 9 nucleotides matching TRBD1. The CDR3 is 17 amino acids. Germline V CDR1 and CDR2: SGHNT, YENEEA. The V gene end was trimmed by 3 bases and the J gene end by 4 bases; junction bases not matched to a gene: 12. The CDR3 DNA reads TGTGCCAGCAGCTTGTATACAGGGGGCAGGACAGGCACTGAAGCTTTCTTT. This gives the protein CASSLYTGGRTGTEAFF.

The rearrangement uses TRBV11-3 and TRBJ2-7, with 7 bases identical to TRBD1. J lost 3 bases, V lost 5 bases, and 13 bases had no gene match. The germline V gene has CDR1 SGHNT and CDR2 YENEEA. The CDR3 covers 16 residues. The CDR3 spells CASSPKGASGYYEQYF. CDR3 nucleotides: TGTGCCAGCAGCCCGAAGGGGGCCAGCGGATACTACGAGCAGTACTTC.